The clone carrying this T cell receptor beta chain turned up a few times. Its antigen is as yet unknown. The authors ran a second PCR of 7 to 11 cycles using a sample-barcoded 5' primer and a J-beta primer mix. A 12-random-nucleotide template-switch adaptor tagged each cDNA molecule. One entry per CDR3 protein results from TCRdb running MiXCR on the 5' RACE reads. The sample records roughly 800,000 distinct CDR3 sequences, approximately 25% being singletons. These data originate in a study of blood T cells in healthy people across ages. Study-level points and caveats: Nothing was known about donor CMV status, and this possibly confounded expanded clonotype changes.

The sample also formed part of further work on T cells of mothers and their children. That source adds: Whether pairs are related or unrelated, thymic selection shapes their TCR recombination output in much the same way.

Material: blood. This TCR derives from a boy aged 10-17 years in good health.

CDR3 DNA sequence: TGTGCCAGCAGTTATTCGTCCAGGGAAGCGGACGGCTACACCTTC. It yields the protein CASSYSSREADGYTF. The V call is TRBV6-6, the J call TRBJ1-2, with a tentative D call TRBD1 (5 bases). Germline loops: CDR1 MNHNY, CDR2 SVGAGI (reference sequence). The CDR3 covers 15 residues. V lost 3 bases and J lost 8, with 19 bases in between.